A single TCR beta chain is shown here with its context. This sample is drawn from a study of cytomegalovirus exposure and HLA in healthy donors. V trimming: 5 bases; J trimming: 1 base; junction bases outside the gene matches: 7. The CDR3 is 14 residues long. Germline CDR1 SQVTM, CDR2 ANQGSEA. The PCR had 60 Vbeta and 13 Jbeta primers. Here immunoSEQ multiplex PCR was the method, and the copy in TCRdb shows in-frame clones only, minus some. The table lists about 170,000 clones, approximately 71% of them singletons, with 1.5% in the top ten. The sequenced sample was PBMCs. The chain has TRBV29-1 and TRBJ2-5; TRBD1 agrees at 7 bases. This receptor was identified in a girl between 10 and 17 years old in good health and CMV-seronegative. CDR3 nucleotide sequence: TGCAGCGTTCCTGGGACAGAGACCCAAGAGACCCAGTACTTC. It yields the protein CSVPGTETQETQYF.